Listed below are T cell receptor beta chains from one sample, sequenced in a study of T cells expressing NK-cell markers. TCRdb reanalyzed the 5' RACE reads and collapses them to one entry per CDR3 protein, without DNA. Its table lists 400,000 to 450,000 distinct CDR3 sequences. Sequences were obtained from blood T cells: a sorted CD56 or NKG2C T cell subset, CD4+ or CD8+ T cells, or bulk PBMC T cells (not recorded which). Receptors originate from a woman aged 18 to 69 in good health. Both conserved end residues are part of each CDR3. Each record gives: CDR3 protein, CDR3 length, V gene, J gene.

cdr3_aa: CASSMRLAGVGEQFF
cdr3_length: 15
v_call: TRBV4-3
j_call: TRBJ2-1

cdr3_aa: CASAIGQNTGELFF
cdr3_length: 14
v_call: TRBV5-1
j_call: TRBJ2-2

cdr3_aa: CASSFAQGTFYGYTF
cdr3_length: 15
v_call: TRBV27
j_call: TRBJ1-2

cdr3_aa: CASSRLAGGPNEQFF
cdr3_length: 15
v_call: TRBV7-9
j_call: TRBJ2-1

cdr3_aa: CSARDRQGTNEKLFF
cdr3_length: 15
v_call: TRBV20-1
j_call: TRBJ1-4

cdr3_aa: CASSPDINKNIQYF
cdr3_length: 14
v_call: TRBV7-9
j_call: TRBJ2-4

cdr3_aa: CASGGSDLRMNTGELFF
cdr3_length: 17
v_call: TRBV2
j_call: TRBJ2-2

cdr3_aa: CAWSRGLAGLGDEQFF
cdr3_length: 16
v_call: TRBV30
j_call: TRBJ2-1

cdr3_aa: CASSLDQLLTGGYTF
cdr3_length: 15
v_call: TRBV7-8
j_call: TRBJ1-2

cdr3_aa: CASSQGGVPQETQYF
cdr3_length: 15
v_call: TRBV4-3
j_call: TRBJ2-5

cdr3_aa: CASSWDRVGEKLFF
cdr3_length: 14
v_call: TRBV5-1
j_call: TRBJ1-4

cdr3_aa: CASSLGSAGAGETQYF
cdr3_length: 16
v_call: TRBV7-2
j_call: TRBJ2-5

cdr3_aa: CSAPFRGRPSYVQYF
cdr3_length: 15
v_call: TRBV20-1
j_call: TRBJ2-7

cdr3_aa: CASSQGTARQAFF
cdr3_length: 13
v_call: TRBV4-1
j_call: TRBJ1-1

cdr3_aa: CASSHFVAGLETQYF
cdr3_length: 15
v_call: TRBV6-2/TRBV6-3
j_call: TRBJ2-5

cdr3_aa: CSARKGPEKLFF
cdr3_length: 12
v_call: TRBV20-1
j_call: TRBJ1-4

cdr3_aa: CASSLVERSNTGELFF
cdr3_length: 16
v_call: TRBV7-9
j_call: TRBJ2-2

cdr3_aa: CASSPARGIEAFF
cdr3_length: 13
v_call: TRBV6-2/TRBV6-3
j_call: TRBJ1-1

cdr3_aa: CSVMTGGYGYTF
cdr3_length: 12
v_call: TRBV29-1
j_call: TRBJ1-2

cdr3_aa: CSAKDRGRWDQPQHF
cdr3_length: 15
v_call: TRBV20-1
j_call: TRBJ1-5

cdr3_aa: CASSAGLAGNYEQYF
cdr3_length: 15
v_call: TRBV9
j_call: TRBJ2-7

cdr3_aa: CSARPTGPAYGYTF
cdr3_length: 14
v_call: TRBV20-1
j_call: TRBJ1-2

cdr3_aa: CASSLGQRTQETQYF
cdr3_length: 15
v_call: TRBV11-2
j_call: TRBJ2-5

cdr3_aa: CASSIRPSYYNEQFF
cdr3_length: 15
v_call: TRBV6-2/TRBV6-3
j_call: TRBJ2-1

cdr3_aa: CAVATGTYEQYF
cdr3_length: 12
v_call: TRBV10-3
j_call: TRBJ2-7

cdr3_aa: CASRTGGPTDTQYF
cdr3_length: 14
v_call: TRBV10-3
j_call: TRBJ2-3

cdr3_aa: CASRGQGENIQYF
cdr3_length: 13
v_call: TRBV27
j_call: TRBJ2-4

cdr3_aa: CASSQDSSGANVLTF
cdr3_length: 15
v_call: TRBV3-1
j_call: TRBJ2-6

cdr3_aa: CASSPNTSGEQFF
cdr3_length: 13
v_call: TRBV9
j_call: TRBJ2-1

cdr3_aa: CSGSKGQGGTRTDTQYF
cdr3_length: 17
v_call: TRBV29-1
j_call: TRBJ2-3

cdr3_aa: CSATRGGWGNEQFF
cdr3_length: 14
v_call: TRBV20-1
j_call: TRBJ2-1

cdr3_aa: CASSRASSTDTQYF
cdr3_length: 14
v_call: TRBV5-6
j_call: TRBJ2-3

cdr3_aa: CARGLAGEYEQFF
cdr3_length: 13
v_call: TRBV12-3/TRBV12-4
j_call: TRBJ2-1

cdr3_aa: CASSGGTSHQPQHF
cdr3_length: 14
v_call: TRBV6-1
j_call: TRBJ1-5

cdr3_aa: CASLMDDLSDNEQFF
cdr3_length: 15
v_call: TRBV10-2
j_call: TRBJ2-1

cdr3_aa: CASRKTVTNYGYTF
cdr3_length: 14
v_call: TRBV6-1
j_call: TRBJ1-2

cdr3_aa: CASSLRRGQYF
cdr3_length: 11
v_call: TRBV11-2
j_call: TRBJ2-7

cdr3_aa: CAWRTFNEKLFF
cdr3_length: 12
v_call: TRBV30
j_call: TRBJ1-4

cdr3_aa: CASSFAKSRNTEAFF
cdr3_length: 15
v_call: TRBV5-1
j_call: TRBJ1-1

cdr3_aa: CAISGQGSKETQYF
cdr3_length: 14
v_call: TRBV10-3
j_call: TRBJ2-5

cdr3_aa: CASSQGTGLRETQYF
cdr3_length: 15
v_call: TRBV4-3
j_call: TRBJ2-5

cdr3_aa: CSTETSGGWTDTQYF
cdr3_length: 15
v_call: TRBV29-1
j_call: TRBJ2-3

cdr3_aa: CATTRGGSTDTQYF
cdr3_length: 14
v_call: TRBV15
j_call: TRBJ2-3

cdr3_aa: CAWSERSYGYTF
cdr3_length: 12
v_call: TRBV30
j_call: TRBJ1-2

cdr3_aa: CASIRLVGTGGNEQFF
cdr3_length: 16
v_call: TRBV12-3/TRBV12-4
j_call: TRBJ2-1

cdr3_aa: CASSLELAGGDTQYF
cdr3_length: 15
v_call: TRBV5-1
j_call: TRBJ2-3

cdr3_aa: CASSSRGGRGTINEQFF
cdr3_length: 17
v_call: TRBV11-2
j_call: TRBJ2-1

cdr3_aa: CAWKGDHTDTQYF
cdr3_length: 13
v_call: TRBV30
j_call: TRBJ2-3

cdr3_aa: CASRAGGGRNTEAFF
cdr3_length: 15
v_call: TRBV9
j_call: TRBJ1-1

cdr3_aa: CAWSATNTGELFF
cdr3_length: 13
v_call: TRBV30
j_call: TRBJ2-2

cdr3_aa: CASSPAPGTSYNEQFF
cdr3_length: 16
v_call: TRBV27
j_call: TRBJ2-1

cdr3_aa: CASSESPAGGRQETQYF
cdr3_length: 17
v_call: TRBV9
j_call: TRBJ2-5

cdr3_aa: CASSFLGQGIYEQYF
cdr3_length: 15
v_call: TRBV27
j_call: TRBJ2-7

cdr3_aa: CASRTGSQETQYF
cdr3_length: 13
v_call: TRBV7-9
j_call: TRBJ2-5

cdr3_aa: CASSQDVDSPYNEQFF
cdr3_length: 16
v_call: TRBV4-2
j_call: TRBJ2-1